Listed here are 18 T cell receptor beta chains from one sample, sequenced in a study of blood T cell repertoires in COVID-19. Measured with immunoSEQ multiplex PCR; TCRdb has only the in-frame clones, and not every one. The table has roughly 260,000 clones, 82% seen once; the top ten hold approximately 4.5%. The sequencing sample was made of peripheral blood. The receptors shown here come from a woman aged 70-85 years with acute or convalescent COVID-19.

V gene TRBV9 combines with J gene TRBJ1-6; weak D call: TRBD1 (6 bases). Trimming stripped 4 bases from V and 9 bases from J, with 11 bases between. The germline V gene encodes CDR1 SGDLS and CDR2 YYNGEE. The CDR3 loop spans 13 amino acids. The CDR3 protein is CASSTTGFSPLHF. The CDR3 DNA follows: TGTGCCAGCAGCACAACAGGGTTTTCACCCCTCCACTTT.

The rearrangement links TRBV3-1 (or the pseudogene TRBV3-2) to TRBJ2-7; perhaps TRBD1 as D (6 bases). Germline CDR1 LGHDT, CDR2 YNNKEL (reference sequence). This CDR3 contains 12 residues. V gave up 4 bases and J gave up 6 bases, with 10 bases separating them. The CDR3 DNA reads as TGTGCCAGCAGCCCGGGACAAGGCGAGCAGTACTTC. It encodes CASSPGQGEQYF.

The chain links TRBV7-2 to TRBJ1-1; D might be TRBD1 (6 bases). Trimming removed 5 bases from V and 2 bases from J, with 12 bases in between. The CDR3 has 14 residues. The germline CDR1 and CDR2 sequences are SGHTA and FQGNSA. The CDR3 protein is CASSPGQANTEAFF. CDR3 coding DNA: TGTGCCAGCAGCCCGGGACAAGCAAACACTGAAGCTTTCTTT.

The V call is TRBV10-3, the J call TRBJ1-6; D is perhaps TRBD1 (5 bases). Trimming removed 7 bases at V and 6 bases at J, with 13 bases between. The CDR3 spans 14 residues. Germline V gene sequence: CDR1 ENHRY, CDR2 SYGVKD. The CDR3 is CAITPDNSNSPLHF. CDR3 coding DNA: TGTGCCATCACCCCGGACAATTCTAATTCACCCCTCCACTTT.

This clone was seen more than once but under ten times. This chain uses TRBV7-9 with TRBJ1-1; D not certain. V was cut by 1 base and J by 4 bases, with 16 bases left in between. The length of the CDR3 is 16 residues. Germline lookup yields CDR1 SEHNR and CDR2 FQNEAQ (reference sequence). The CDR3 DNA sequence: TGTGCCAGCAGCTTAGAGTCCCCCGGGTATGCCACTGAAGCTTTCTTT. Its translation: CASSLESPGYATEAFF.

The V and J genes are TRBV4-1 and TRBJ1-2, with 10 bases that match TRBD1. The CDR3 has 13 residues. Per germline, CDR1 MGHRA and CDR2 YSYEKL. V was clipped by 3 bases and J by 7 bases; unmatched bases: 2. The CDR3 sequence: CASSQGQGSGYTF. The CDR3 DNA follows: TGCGCCAGCAGCCAGGGACAGGGGTCTGGCTACACCTTC.

J is TRBJ2-4 and V is TRBV6-2 or TRBV6-3; 8 nucleotides agree with TRBD1. Germline-derived CDR1 and CDR2 are MNHEY and SVGEGT. The CDR3 runs to 13 residues. With 5 bases clipped from V and 9 bases from J, the junction kept 6 bases outside the gene matches. Here the CDR3 DNA reads TGTGCCAGCAGTATAGGACAGGGAGCCATTCAGTACTTC. It encodes CASSIGQGAIQYF.

V and J are TRBV5-1 and TRBJ2-3; 13 bases match TRBD2. CDR1 is SGHRS and CDR2 is YFSETQ in the germline V gene. CDR3 size: 20 residues. J gave up 0 bases and V 1 base, and 11 bases lay outside the gene matches. CDR3 residues: CASSLLGRLAGGPSTDTQYF. DNA for the CDR3: TGCGCCAGCAGCTTGTTGGGGAGACTAGCGGGGGGCCCTAGCACAGATACGCAGTATTTT.

This chain links TRBV10-3 with TRBJ2-7, with 8 bases that match TRBD2. Germline assignment: CDR1 ENHRY and CDR2 SYGVKD. V was clipped by 6 bases and J by 4 bases; unmatched bases: 8. This CDR3 contains 14 residues. The CDR3, as DNA: TGTGCCATCAGGGCCCAGCGGGGGCAATACGAGCAGTACTTC. It codes for CAIRAQRGQYEQYF.

The CDR3 DNA follows: TGTGCCAGCAGTGAACCGGGACAGGGGGAATACTATGGCTACACCTTC. Translating it yields CASSEPGQGEYYGYTF. The chain recombines TRBV2 with TRBJ1-2; 11 positions match TRBD1. With 2 bases clipped from V and 3 bases from J, the junction kept 5 bases outside the gene matches. Germline V CDR1 and CDR2: SNHLY, FYNNEI. The CDR3 is 16 amino acids.

The rearrangement uses TRBV15 and TRBJ1-4, with 8 bases aligning to TRBD1. V was clipped by 0 bases and J by 8 bases; unmatched bases: 5. This CDR3 is built from 15 residues. The germline V gene encodes CDR1 LNHNV and CDR2 YYDKDF (reference sequence). For the CDR3, the DNA is TGTGCCACCAGCAGAGATCTAGGGACAGGCGAAAAACTGTTTTTT. The encoded protein is CATSRDLGTGEKLFF.

This chain uses TRBV28 with TRBJ2-3, with D perhaps TRBD2 (5 bases). In germline, CDR1 is MDHEN, CDR2 SYDVKM. The V end was cut by 7 bases, the J end by 2 bases, with 25 bases between. This CDR3 comprises 18 residues. The CDR3 DNA reads TGTGCCAGCACCTTGAGGGAACCCTCCAGAGGTCACACAGATACGCAGTATTTT. Residues: CASTLREPSRGHTDTQYF. The variable domain in full, completed from reference TRBV28 and TRBJ2-3, reads DVKVTQSSRYLVKRTGEKVFLECVQDMDHENMFWYRQDPGLGLRLIYFSYDVKMKEKGDIPEGYSVSREKKERFSLILESASTNQTSMYLCASTLREPSRGHTDTQYFGPGTRLTVL.

This clone has a single count. This rearrangement joins TRBV27 to TRBJ2-7; 9 nucleotides match TRBD1. Germline CDR1 MNHEY, CDR2 SMNVEV (reference sequence). The CDR3 covers 16 residues. V gave up 2 bases and J gave up 4 bases; unmatched junction bases: 9. CDR3 sequence (DNA): TGTGCCAGCAGTTTACTAGGGACAGGGTCAAAGTACGAGCAGTACTTC. Translated: CASSLLGTGSKYEQYF.

J is TRBJ1-5 and V is TRBV7-8; TRBD1 matches at 8 bases. The V and J ends lost 5 bases and 0 bases, in that order; junction bases with no gene match: 9. The CDR3 has 17 amino acids. Germline loops: CDR1 SGHVS, CDR2 FQNEAQ. For the CDR3, the DNA is TGTGCCAGCAGCGCTGGACAGGGACTCTTTAGCAATCAGCCCCAGCATTTT. As protein: CASSAGQGLFSNQPQHF.

The genes are TRBV14 and TRBJ1-2; D remains ambiguous. The CDR3 is made up of 12 amino acids. Germline V lookup: CDR1 SGHDN, CDR2 FVKESK. Trimming stripped 4 bases from V and 6 bases from J, with 9 bases between. The CDR3 is CASSRYRDGYTF. CDR3 DNA: TGTGCCAGCAGCCGTTACAGAGATGGCTACACCTTC. The complete variable domain, with remaining parts taken from reference TRBV14 and TRBJ1-2, reads EAGVTQFPSHSVIEKGQTVTLRCDPISGHDNLYWYRRVMGKEIKFLLHFVKESKQDESGMPNNRFLAERTGGTYSTLKVQPAELEDSGVYFCASSRYRDGYTFGSGTRLTVV.

This clone was seen at least ten times. V usage is TRBV19 and J usage is TRBJ2-1, with D possibly matching TRBD2 (6 bases). CDR3 size: 15 residues. Deletions cut 7 bases from V and 4 bases from J, with 17 bases between. Germline assignment: CDR1 LNHDA and CDR2 SQIVND (reference sequence). The CDR3 nucleotides are TGTGCCAGTACCATAGGGAGGAGGGAGTACAATGAGCAGTTCTTC. Amino acids: CASTIGRREYNEQFF.

This chain links TRBV27 with TRBJ1-3, with a tentative D call TRBD1 (5 bases). V was pared by 2 bases and J by 1 base, with 6 bases between. CDR1 and CDR2 (germline): MNHEY, SMNVEV (reference sequence). CDR3 length equals 14 residues. The DNA for the CDR3 is TGTGCCAGCAGTTTAGGGACTTCTGGAAACACCATATATTTT. Protein product: CASSLGTSGNTIYF.

V usage is TRBV6-6 and J usage is TRBJ2-7; the D gene is possibly TRBD1 (5 bases). This CDR3 is built from 14 residues. V was clipped by 2 bases and J by 1 base, with 9 bases between them. Germline V gene lookup returns CDR1 MNHNY and CDR2 SVGAGI (reference sequence). The CDR3 is CASSYGQWSYEQYF. The CDR3 bases are TGTGCCAGCAGTTACGGACAATGGTCCTACGAGCAGTACTTC.